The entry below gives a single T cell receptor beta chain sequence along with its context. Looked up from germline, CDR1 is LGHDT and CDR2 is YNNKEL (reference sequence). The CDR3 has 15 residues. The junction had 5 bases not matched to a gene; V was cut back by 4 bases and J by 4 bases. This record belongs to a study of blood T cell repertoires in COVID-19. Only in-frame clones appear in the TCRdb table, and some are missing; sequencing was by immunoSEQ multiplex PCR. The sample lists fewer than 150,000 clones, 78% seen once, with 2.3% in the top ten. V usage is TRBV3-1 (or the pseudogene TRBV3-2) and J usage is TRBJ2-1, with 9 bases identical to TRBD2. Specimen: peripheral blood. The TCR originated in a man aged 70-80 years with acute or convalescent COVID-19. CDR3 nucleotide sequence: TGTGCCAGCAGCCTGCAGCGGGGGGCATACAATGAGCAGTTCTTC. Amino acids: CASSLQRGAYNEQFF.